The clone carrying this T cell receptor (beta chain) turned up a few times. The antigen is unknown. Using its own MiXCR run on the 5' RACE reads, TCRdb lists one record per CDR3 protein. This table holds about 200,000 distinct CDR3 sequences, over 9.5% found once. This specimen comes from a study of identical twins. Study results and caveats: The authors drew conclusions from cross-sectional statistical analysis rather than following the same donors. Researchers reported excess low generation probability among twin-shared out-of-frame alpha sequences. Models underestimated TCR alpha sharing (out-of-frame) in monozygotic twins.

Germline trimming cut 2 bases from V and 9 bases from J; bases unmatched to any gene: 4. CDR3 length equals 12 residues. Germline CDR1 and CDR2: GTSNPN and SVGIG (reference sequence). This TCR came from a man aged 50 to 60 in good health. V is TRBV30 and J is TRBJ2-1, with 7 bases aligning to TRBD2. Sample: memory T cells sorted from blood. The DNA for the CDR3 is TGTGCCTGGAGTAGCGGGATTGGTGAGCAGTTCTTC. Translation gives CAWSSGIGEQFF. Using reference TRBV30 and TRBJ2-1 for the parts outside the CDR3, the full variable domain is SQTIHQWPATLVQPVGSPLSLECTVEGTSNPNLYWYRQAAGRGLQLLFYSVGIGQISSEVPQNLSASRPQDRQFILSSKKLLLSDSGFYLCAWSSGIGEQFFGPGTRLTVL.